This passage covers 30 T cell receptor beta chains from one sample sequenced in a study of cytomegalovirus exposure and HLA in healthy donors. In the PCR, 60 Vbeta and 13 Jbeta primers were used. Clones were read by immunoSEQ multiplex PCR, and TCRdb kept only the in-frame ones, dropping some. The sample holds 90,000 to 150,000 clones, 73% seen once. Sequenced material: PBMCs. These receptors all stem from a middle-aged woman in good health and CMV-seronegative.

CDR3 sequence reads: CASGEQERSNTEAFF. The CDR3 nucleotides read TGTGCCAGCGGCGAACAGGAGAGGTCGAACACTGAAGCTTTCTTT. The gene calls are TRBV27 and TRBJ1-1; D possibly corresponds to TRBD1 (5 bases). Germline V gives CDR1 MNHEY, CDR2 SMNVEV (reference sequence). The V end lost 8 bases, the J end lost 1 base, and 17 bases lay between the germline ends. This CDR3 comprises 15 residues.

This chain connects TRBV28 to TRBJ1-2; no clear D. This CDR3 is 12 amino acids long. From germline, CDR1 is MDHEN and CDR2 SYDVKM. Trimming stripped 5 bases from V and 7 bases from J, with 11 bases between. CDR3 residues: CASSPLRVGYTF. The CDR3 nucleotides are TGTGCCAGCAGTCCCCTCCGTGTTGGCTACACCTTC.

The table lists this clone with a count of one. The V gene is TRBV13, the J gene TRBJ2-1; no reliable D call. Trimming removed 0 bases at V and 8 bases at J, with 8 bases between. The germline V gene has CDR1 PRHDT and CDR2 FYEKMQ (reference sequence). This CDR3 has 13 residues. CDR3 in amino acids: CASSLGRSDEQFF. The CDR3 DNA is TGTGCCAGCAGCTTAGGAAGGAGCGATGAGCAGTTCTTC.

The V gene is TRBV4-3, the J gene TRBJ1-1; no clear D. The germline CDR1 and CDR2 sequences are LGHNA and YSLEER. This CDR3 region has 13 residues. V dropped 1 base and J dropped 11 bases, with 14 bases sitting between them. For the CDR3, the DNA is TGCGCCAGCAGCCAAGTCGAGGGTGATCGGGCTTTCTTT. Translating gives CASSQVEGDRAFF.

The chain is built from TRBV28 and TRBJ2-7; 7 positions match TRBD2. The CDR3 runs to 17 residues. V dropped 2 bases and J dropped 3; count of bases not matched to a gene: 13. Germline assignment: CDR1 MDHEN and CDR2 SYDVKM. The CDR3 spells CASSLTPWRESRYEQYF. The CDR3 coding sequence is TGTGCCAGCAGTTTAACCCCCTGGCGGGAGAGTCGCTACGAGCAGTACTTC.

The CDR3 bases are TGTGCCAGCAGCCAAGATTGGGGGGACAGATCCGGCAATGAGCAGTTCTTC. It codes for CASSQDWGDRSGNEQFF. The chain couples TRBV14 to TRBJ2-1, with TRBD1 as a possible D gene (7 bases). Germline-derived CDR1 and CDR2 are SGHDN and FVKESK. The CDR3 is made up of 17 amino acids. Trimming took off 0 bases at V and 6 bases at J, with 18 bases between the two ends.

The chain combines TRBV5-6 with TRBJ2-7; D gene uncertain. With 2 bases removed from V and 3 bases from J, the gap between germline ends came to 12 bases. This CDR3 has 14 amino acids. The germline V gene has CDR1 SGHDT and CDR2 YYEEEE. In nucleotides, the CDR3 is TGTGCCAGCAGCTTAAACAGCAACAGCTACGAGCAGTACTTC. Amino acid sequence: CASSLNSNSYEQYF.

The chain employs TRBV4-1 and TRBJ1-5; 9 positions agree with TRBD1. CDR1 is MGHRA, CDR2 YSYEKL, per germline. This CDR3 is built from 17 residues. J lost 3 bases, V lost 1 base, and 7 bases had no gene match. CDR3 sequence (DNA): TGCGCCAGCAGCCAAGTAATGGGGGACAGGGACAATCAGCCCCAGCATTTT. It specifies CASSQVMGDRDNQPQHF.

CDR3 coding DNA: TGTGCCAGTAGTACTGAAGGGACAGCATATAATTCACCCCTCCACTTT. Its translation is CASSTEGTAYNSPLHF. V and J are TRBV19 and TRBJ1-6; 7 bases are a match to TRBD1. CDR1 and CDR2 from the germline V gene are LNHDA and SQIVND (reference sequence). V lost 4 bases to trimming and J lost 4 bases; unmatched junction nucleotides: 7. This CDR3 is built from 16 residues.

CDR3 sequence reads: CASSHLRGSSYNEQFF. Written as DNA, the CDR3 is TGTGCCAGCAGCCATCTACGGGGTAGCTCCTACAATGAGCAGTTCTTC. The gene calls are TRBV11-2 and TRBJ2-1, with D possibly matching TRBD2 (5 bases). CDR3 length: 16 residues. Trimming took 5 bases from V and 0 from J, leaving 14 bases between them. Germline CDR1 SGHAT, CDR2 FQNNGV.

The rearrangement joins TRBV4-1 to TRBJ2-5; 11 bases map to TRBD2. V lost 6 bases, J lost 3 bases, and 9 bases stayed unmatched. Germline lookup yields CDR1 MGHRA and CDR2 YSYEKL. The CDR3 totals 16 residues. The CDR3 DNA follows: TGCGCCAGCAGGTCCACGGGACTAGCGGTAGAAGAGACCCAGTACTTC. It translates to CASRSTGLAVEETQYF.

The chain has TRBV7-8 and TRBJ2-7; weak D call: TRBD2 (5 bases). The CDR3 consists of 14 residues. V lost 3 bases and J lost 5, with 14 bases in between. Germline CDR1 SGHVS, CDR2 FQNEAQ. DNA for the CDR3: TGTGCCAGCAGCTTCTCGGGGTATTCCCACGAGCAGTACTTC. This gives the protein CASSFSGYSHEQYF.

This clone has just a few counts. CDR3 coding DNA: TGTGCCACCAGCAGAGATCCGCCTAGCGTAGGGAATGAGCAGTTCTTC. Amino acids: CATSRDPPSVGNEQFF. V gene TRBV15 combines with J gene TRBJ2-1; D may be TRBD2 (6 bases). There are 16 residues in the CDR3. Germline V gene data show CDR1 as LNHNV and CDR2 as YYDKDF (reference sequence). V lost 0 bases and J lost 7, with 16 bases in between.

The genes are TRBV5-1 and TRBJ2-2; TRBD1 agrees at 10 bases. The CDR3 sequence is 17 residues long. CDR1 SGHRS and CDR2 YFSETQ come from the germline V gene. The trim removed 3 bases at V and 2 bases at J, leaving 7 bases unmatched. The CDR3 nucleotides are TGCGCCAGCAGCTCGGGGACAGGGGAAATCAACACCGGGGAGCTGTTTTTT. As protein: CASSSGTGEINTGELFF.

The chain is built from TRBV7-8 and TRBJ2-2, with 12 bases fitting TRBD2. CDR3 size: 16 residues. In germline, CDR1 is SGHVS, CDR2 FQNEAQ. Germline trimming cut 8 bases from V and 1 base from J; bases unmatched to any gene: 5. CDR3 bases: TGTGCCAGCGGGGAACTAGCGGGGGGGAACACCGGGGAGCTGTTTTTT. It is translated as CASGELAGGNTGELFF. Using reference TRBV7-8 and TRBJ2-2 for the parts outside the CDR3, the full variable domain is GAGVSQSPRYKVAKRGQDVALRCDPISGHVSLFWYQQALGQGPEFLTYFQNEAQLDKSGLPSDRFFAERPEGSVSTLKIQRTQQEDSAVYLCASGELAGGNTGELFFGEGSRLTVL.

The chain is built from TRBV11-2 and TRBJ2-5; the D gene is possibly TRBD1 (6 bases). Trimming took off 4 bases at V and 2 bases at J, with 8 bases between the two ends. CDR3 length: 13 amino acids. CDR1 is SGHAT, CDR2 FQNNGV, per germline. The CDR3 loop is CASSWDTQETQYF. The CDR3 DNA reads TGTGCCAGCAGCTGGGACACTCAAGAGACCCAGTACTTC.

The chain links TRBV7-2 to TRBJ1-5; 7 positions agree with TRBD1. V dropped 4 bases and J dropped 3; count of bases not matched to a gene: 6. Per the germline V gene, CDR1 is SGHTA and CDR2 is FQGNSA. The CDR3 totals 15 residues. The DNA for the CDR3 is TGTGCCAGCAGCTCGATGACAGGGAACAATCAGCCCCAGCATTTT. Amino acid sequence: CASSSMTGNNQPQHF.

Here the CDR3 DNA reads TGTGCCAGCAGCTCATATAAAACAGGGGCCTATGGCTACACCTTC. Translated, it gives CASSSYKTGAYGYTF. This chain connects TRBV5-4 to TRBJ1-2; 7 bases match TRBD1. V lost 3 bases, J lost 4 bases, and 9 bases stayed unmatched. The CDR3 sequence is 15 residues long. Germline lookup yields CDR1 SGHNT and CDR2 YYREEE (reference sequence).

This clone appeared a few times. The chain carries TRBV7-3 and TRBJ2-1, with D possibly TRBD1 on 5 matching bases. The V end was cut by 1 base, the J end by 8 bases, with 15 bases between. CDR1 is SGHTA, CDR2 FQGTGA, per germline. The CDR3 has 15 residues. The CDR3 sequence: CASSLRRRGWDEQFF. In nucleotides, the CDR3 is TGTGCCAGCAGCTTAAGAAGAAGGGGCTGGGATGAGCAGTTCTTC.

This clone turned up a few times. The chain uses TRBV27 and TRBJ2-5, with TRBD2 identical over 7 bases. Trimming at V came to 4 bases and at J to 2 bases, leaving 4 bases not matched to a gene. The CDR3 is made up of 14 amino acids. Germline V lookup: CDR1 MNHEY, CDR2 SMNVEV (reference sequence). The CDR3 protein is CASSWEGRQETQYF. DNA of the CDR3: TGTGCCAGCAGTTGGGAGGGGAGACAAGAGACCCAGTACTTC.

The sample holds one count of this clone. The chain combines TRBV18 with TRBJ1-1; no clear D gene. The germline V gene has CDR1 KGHSH and CDR2 LQKENI. Trimming left V 5 bases short and J 6 bases short, with 10 bases between. CDR3 length equals 12 residues. CDR3 DNA sequence: TGTGCCAGCTCAACCTCAGGCCCTGAAGCTTTCTTT. As protein: CASSTSGPEAFF. The full variable domain, with the rest looked up from reference TRBV18 and TRBJ1-1, is NAGVMQNPRHLVRRRGQEARLRCSPMKGHSHVYWYRQLPEEGLKFMVYLQKENIIDESGMPKERFSAEFPKEGPSILRIQQVVRGDSAAYFCASSTSGPEAFFGQGTRLTVV.

The chain couples TRBV5-1 to TRBJ1-1; the match to TRBD1 covers 7 bases. Germline loops: CDR1 SGHRS, CDR2 YFSETQ. The trim removed 6 bases at V and 1 base at J, leaving 12 bases unmatched. The CDR3 spans 16 residues. CDR3 coding DNA: TGCGCCAGCAAGGGGGCAGCCCTCCCGGGGAACACTGAAGCTTTCTTT. It codes for CASKGAALPGNTEAFF. The full variable domain, rest sourced from reference TRBV5-1 and TRBJ1-1, is KAGVTQTPRYLIKTRGQQVTLSCSPISGHRSVSWYQQTPGQGLQFLFEYFSETQRNKGNFPGRFSGRQFSNSRSEMNVSTLELGDSALYLCASKGAALPGNTEAFFGQGTRLTVV.

The gene calls are TRBV5-1 and TRBJ1-4; D might be TRBD1 (6 bases). Germline-derived CDR1 and CDR2 are SGHRS and YFSETQ. Trimming took 4 bases from V and 5 from J, leaving 21 bases between them. This CDR3 contains 17 residues. CDR3 amino acids: CASSTGANRAANEKLFF. The DNA of the CDR3 is TGCGCCAGCAGCACAGGTGCAAACAGGGCAGCGAATGAAAAACTGTTTTTT. Drawing the rest from reference TRBV5-1 and TRBJ1-4, the complete variable domain is KAGVTQTPRYLIKTRGQQVTLSCSPISGHRSVSWYQQTPGQGLQFLFEYFSETQRNKGNFPGRFSGRQFSNSRSEMNVSTLELGDSALYLCASSTGANRAANEKLFFGSGTQLSVL.

The chain links TRBV6-6 to TRBJ2-4, with TRBD1 matching 8 bases. CDR1 MNHNY and CDR2 SVGAGI come from the germline V gene (reference sequence). The trim removed 5 bases at V and 4 bases at J, leaving 4 bases unmatched. This CDR3 region has 14 residues. CDR3 sequence: CASSDGQGKNIQYF. In nucleotides, the CDR3 is TGTGCCAGCAGTGACGGACAGGGTAAAAACATTCAGTACTTC.

The rearrangement uses TRBV2 and TRBJ1-1, with TRBD1 matching 7 bases. There are 13 residues in the CDR3. CDR1 and CDR2 (germline): SNHLY, FYNNEI. CDR3 region: CIQRGAGGTEAFF. CDR3 in DNA: TGTATCCAGCGTGGGGCAGGGGGCACTGAAGCTTTCTTT.

This clone was counted a single time. The chain joins TRBV2 to TRBJ1-1; 8 positions agree with TRBD1. Germline V lookup: CDR1 SNHLY, CDR2 FYNNEI. Germline trimming cut 5 bases from V and 6 bases from J; bases unmatched to any gene: 2. The CDR3 has 12 amino acids. The CDR3 sequence is CASSWDRSEAFF. The DNA of the CDR3 is TGTGCCAGCAGTTGGGACAGGTCTGAAGCTTTCTTT.

The chain recombines TRBV25-1 with TRBJ2-1; 16 nucleotides align to TRBD2. Germline loops: CDR1 MGHDK, CDR2 SYGVNS. The CDR3 totals 15 residues. The V segment lost 8 bases and the J segment 8 bases; nucleotides outside the gene matches: 6. The chain's CDR3 is CASGGLAGGKDEQFF. The CDR3, as DNA: TGTGCCAGCGGGGGACTAGCGGGAGGGAAGGATGAGCAGTTCTTC.

This chain connects TRBV6-5 to TRBJ1-1; weak D call: TRBD1 (6 bases). The length of the CDR3 is 12 residues. CDR1 and CDR2 from the germline V gene are MNHEY and SVGAGI. Trimming cost V 10 bases and J 4 bases, with 13 bases left between them. The CDR3 DNA reads TGTGCCACCCGGGGGGCGGGCACTGAAGCTTTCTTT. Protein: CATRGAGTEAFF.

The rearrangement links TRBV11-1 to TRBJ2-7; 10 nucleotides line up with TRBD2. This CDR3 has 15 amino acids. Unmatched junction bases numbered 3, after V lost 1 base and J lost 3 bases. Germline V gives CDR1 SGHAT, CDR2 FQDESV (reference sequence). The CDR3 is CASSLEASGSYEQYF. The CDR3 region has the DNA TGTGCCAGCAGCTTAGAGGCTAGCGGGAGCTACGAGCAGTACTTC. Variable domain in full (rest from reference TRBV11-1 and TRBJ2-7): EAEVAQSPRYKITEKSQAVAFWCDPISGHATLYWYRQILGQGPELLVQFQDESVVDDSQLPKDRFSAERLKGVDSTLKIQPAELGDSAMYLCASSLEASGSYEQYFGPGTRLTVT.

This chain links TRBV5-6 with TRBJ2-7; 13 nucleotides align to TRBD2. The length of the CDR3 is 16 residues. With 1 base clipped from V and 1 base from J, the junction kept 2 bases outside the gene matches. Germline V gene sequence: CDR1 SGHDT, CDR2 YYEEEE. CDR3 sequence (DNA): TGTGCCAGCAGCTTGAGGACTAGCGGGAGTTCCTACGAGCAGTACTTC. Translating gives CASSLRTSGSSYEQYF. The full variable domain, in which reference TRBV5-6 and TRBJ2-7 provide the parts outside the CDR3, is DAGVTQSPTHLIKTRGQQVTLRCSPKSGHDTVSWYQQALGQGPQFIFQYYEEEERQRGNFPDRFSGHQFPNYSSELNVNALLLGDSALYLCASSLRTSGSSYEQYFGPGTRLTVT.